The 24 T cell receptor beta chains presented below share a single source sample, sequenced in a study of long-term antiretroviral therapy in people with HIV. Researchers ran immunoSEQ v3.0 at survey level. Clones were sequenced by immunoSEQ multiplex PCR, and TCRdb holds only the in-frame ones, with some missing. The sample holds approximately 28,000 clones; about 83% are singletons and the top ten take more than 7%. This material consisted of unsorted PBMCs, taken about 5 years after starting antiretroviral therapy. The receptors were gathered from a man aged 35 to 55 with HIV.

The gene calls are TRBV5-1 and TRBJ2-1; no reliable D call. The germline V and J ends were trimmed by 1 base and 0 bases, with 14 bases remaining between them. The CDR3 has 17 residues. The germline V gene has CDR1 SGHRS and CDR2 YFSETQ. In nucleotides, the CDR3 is TGCGCCAGCAGCTTGCGATCGGCGCGATTCTCCTACAATGAGCAGTTCTTC. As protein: CASSLRSARFSYNEQFF.

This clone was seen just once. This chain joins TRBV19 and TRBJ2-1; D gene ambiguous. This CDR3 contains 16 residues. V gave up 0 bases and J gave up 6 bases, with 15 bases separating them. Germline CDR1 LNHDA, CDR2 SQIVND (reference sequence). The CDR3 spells CASSIEGRPLGNEQFF. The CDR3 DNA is TGTGCCAGTAGTATAGAAGGACGCCCTCTAGGCAATGAGCAGTTCTTC.

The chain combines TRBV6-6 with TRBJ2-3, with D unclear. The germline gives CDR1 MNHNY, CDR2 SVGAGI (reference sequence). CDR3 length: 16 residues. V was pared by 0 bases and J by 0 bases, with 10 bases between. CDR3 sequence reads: CASSYSPLVSTDTQYF. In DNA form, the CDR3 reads TGTGCCAGCAGTTACTCCCCCCTAGTTAGCACAGATACGCAGTATTTT.

CDR3 protein: CASSVNGAGDQPQHF. The CDR3 nucleotides read TGTGCCAGCAGTGTAAACGGGGCGGGTGATCAGCCCCAGCATTTT. The chain has TRBV6-5 and TRBJ1-5; weak D call: TRBD1 (5 bases). The V end lost 5 bases, the J end lost 5 bases, and 16 bases lay between the germline ends. CDR3 length: 15 residues. CDR1 and CDR2 from the germline V gene are MNHEY and SVGAGI.

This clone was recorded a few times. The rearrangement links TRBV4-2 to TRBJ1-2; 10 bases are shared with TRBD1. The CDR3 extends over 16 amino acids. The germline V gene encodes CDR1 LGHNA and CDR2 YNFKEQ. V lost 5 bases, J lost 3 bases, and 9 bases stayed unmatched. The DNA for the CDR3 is TGTGCCAGCAGCTTCGAACGGGGACAGGGGTACTATGGCTACACCTTC. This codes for CASSFERGQGYYGYTF.

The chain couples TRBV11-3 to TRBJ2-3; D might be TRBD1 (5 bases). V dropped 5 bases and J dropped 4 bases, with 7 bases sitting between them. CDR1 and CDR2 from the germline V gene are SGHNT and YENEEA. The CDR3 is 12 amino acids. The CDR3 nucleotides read TGTGCCAGCAGCAGGGGTTCAGATACGCAGTATTTT. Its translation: CASSRGSDTQYF.

The CDR3 coding sequence is TGTGCCAGCAGCGTAGATTACAGGTCAACTGGAGATACGCAGTATTTT. Its translation is CASSVDYRSTGDTQYF. This rearrangement joins TRBV9 to TRBJ2-3; D perhaps matches TRBD1 (5 bases). Germline V gene lookup returns CDR1 SGDLS and CDR2 YYNGEE. Trimming took off 0 bases at V and 5 bases at J, with 16 bases between the two ends. The CDR3 extends over 16 amino acids.

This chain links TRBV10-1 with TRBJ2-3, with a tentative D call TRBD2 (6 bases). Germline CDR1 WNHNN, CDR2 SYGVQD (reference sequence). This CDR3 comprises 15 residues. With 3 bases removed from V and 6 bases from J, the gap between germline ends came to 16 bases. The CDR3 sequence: CASSDGGLGEDTQYF. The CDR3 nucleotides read TGCGCCAGCAGTGATGGGGGACTCGGTGAGGATACGCAGTATTTT.

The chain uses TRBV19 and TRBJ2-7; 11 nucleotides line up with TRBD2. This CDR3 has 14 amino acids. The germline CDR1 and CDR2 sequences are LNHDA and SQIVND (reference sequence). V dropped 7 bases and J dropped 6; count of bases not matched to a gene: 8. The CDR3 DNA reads TGTGCCAGTAAGCAACTAGCGGGAGTTGGCGAGCAGTACTTC. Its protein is CASKQLAGVGEQYF.

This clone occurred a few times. The CDR3 sequence is CASSRRTTGELFF. The CDR3 DNA is TGTGCCAGCAGCCGAAGGACAACCGGGGAGCTGTTTTTT. This chain uses TRBV5-8 with TRBJ2-2; possibly TRBD1 for D (5 bases). CDR3 length: 13 residues. V was shortened by 4 bases and J by 5 bases, with 9 bases between the two germline ends. CDR1 is SGHTS, CDR2 YDEGEE, per germline.

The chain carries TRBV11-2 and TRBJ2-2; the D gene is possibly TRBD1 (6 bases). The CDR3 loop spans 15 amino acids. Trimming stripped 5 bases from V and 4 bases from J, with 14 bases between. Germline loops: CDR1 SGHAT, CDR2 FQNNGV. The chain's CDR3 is CASSPRPGVTGELFF. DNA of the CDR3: TGTGCCAGCAGCCCCCGCCCAGGGGTCACCGGGGAGCTGTTTTTT.

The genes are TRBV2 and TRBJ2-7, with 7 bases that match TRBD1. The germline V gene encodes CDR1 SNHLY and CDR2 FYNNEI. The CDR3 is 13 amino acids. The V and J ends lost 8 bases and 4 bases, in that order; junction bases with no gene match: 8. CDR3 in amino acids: CASARGGLYEQYF. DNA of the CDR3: TGTGCCAGCGCCAGAGGGGGCTTGTACGAGCAGTACTTC.

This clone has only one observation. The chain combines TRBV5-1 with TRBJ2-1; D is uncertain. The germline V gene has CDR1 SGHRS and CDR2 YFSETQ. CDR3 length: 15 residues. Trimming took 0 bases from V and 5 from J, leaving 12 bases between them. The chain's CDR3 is CASSLAPDPDNEQFF. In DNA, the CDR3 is TGCGCCAGCAGCTTGGCCCCGGACCCCGACAATGAGCAGTTCTTC.

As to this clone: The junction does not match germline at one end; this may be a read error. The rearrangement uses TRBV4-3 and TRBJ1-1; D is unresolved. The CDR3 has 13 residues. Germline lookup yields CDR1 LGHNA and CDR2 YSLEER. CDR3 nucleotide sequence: TGCGCCAGCAGCCAAGGACCGAACACTGAGGCTTTCTTT. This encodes CASSQGPNTEAFF.

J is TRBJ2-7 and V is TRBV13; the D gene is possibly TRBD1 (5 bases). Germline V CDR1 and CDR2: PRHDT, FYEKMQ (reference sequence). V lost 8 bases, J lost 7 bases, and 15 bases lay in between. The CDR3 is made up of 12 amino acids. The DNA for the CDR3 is TGTGCCAGCGGGGCAGGGTTCTTGGAGCAGTACTTC. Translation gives CASGAGFLEQYF.

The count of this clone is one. CDR3 coding DNA: TGCAGCGTTGAAGGGGTGCGGGAGGGAGGAGAGACCCAGTACTTC. This gives the protein CSVEGVREGGETQYF. The gene calls are TRBV29-1 and TRBJ2-5, with TRBD2 identical over 9 bases. V was pared by 1 base and J by 4 bases, with 7 bases of the junction left unmatched. CDR3 length: 15 residues. Germline CDR1 and CDR2: SQVTM and ANQGSEA.

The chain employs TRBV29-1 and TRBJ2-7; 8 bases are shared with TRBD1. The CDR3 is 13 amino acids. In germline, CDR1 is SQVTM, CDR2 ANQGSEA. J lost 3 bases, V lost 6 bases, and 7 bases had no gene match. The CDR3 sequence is CSVGVTGVYEQYF. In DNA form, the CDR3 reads TGCAGCGTAGGCGTGACAGGGGTCTACGAGCAGTACTTC.

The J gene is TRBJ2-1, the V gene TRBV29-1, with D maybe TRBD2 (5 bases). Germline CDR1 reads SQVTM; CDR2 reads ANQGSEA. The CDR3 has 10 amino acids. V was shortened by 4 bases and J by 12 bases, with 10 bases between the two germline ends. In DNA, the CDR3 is TGCAGCGTTGGTGGGGAGCGGCAGTTCTTC. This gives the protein CSVGGERQFF.

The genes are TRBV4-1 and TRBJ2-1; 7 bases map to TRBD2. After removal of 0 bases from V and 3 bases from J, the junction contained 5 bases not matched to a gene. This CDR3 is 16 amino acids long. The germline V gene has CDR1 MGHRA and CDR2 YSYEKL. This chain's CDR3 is CASSQDAGGGYNEQFF. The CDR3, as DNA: TGCGCCAGCAGCCAAGACGCAGGCGGGGGCTACAATGAGCAGTTCTTC.

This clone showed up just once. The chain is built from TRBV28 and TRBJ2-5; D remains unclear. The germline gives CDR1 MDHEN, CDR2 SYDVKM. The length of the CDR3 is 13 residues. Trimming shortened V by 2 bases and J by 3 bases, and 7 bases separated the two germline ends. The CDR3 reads CASSLGWEETQYF. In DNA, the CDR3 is TGTGCCAGCAGTTTAGGATGGGAAGAGACCCAGTACTTC.

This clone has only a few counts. CDR3 DNA sequence: TGTGCCAGCGAAGGACTAGCGGGAGATACGCAGTATTTT. Translation: CASEGLAGDTQYF. The chain carries TRBV9 and TRBJ2-3, with 11 bases identical to TRBD2. Trimming cost V 7 bases and J 5 bases; bases outside gene matches: 3. CDR3 size: 13 residues. The germline V gene has CDR1 SGDLS and CDR2 YYNGEE.

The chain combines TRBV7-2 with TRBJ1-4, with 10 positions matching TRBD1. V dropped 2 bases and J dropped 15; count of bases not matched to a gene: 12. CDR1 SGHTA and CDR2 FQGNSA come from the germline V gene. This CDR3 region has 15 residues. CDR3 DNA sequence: TGTGCCAGCAGCTTATATGGGACAGGGGAGTATGGGGTGTTTTTT. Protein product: CASSLYGTGEYGVFF.

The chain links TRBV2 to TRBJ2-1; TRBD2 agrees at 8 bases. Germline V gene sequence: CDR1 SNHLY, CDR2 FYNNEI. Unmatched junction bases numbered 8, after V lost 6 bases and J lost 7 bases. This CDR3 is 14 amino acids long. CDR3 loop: CASRDGGGRNEQFF. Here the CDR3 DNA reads TGTGCCAGCAGGGATGGCGGGGGGAGGAATGAGCAGTTCTTC.

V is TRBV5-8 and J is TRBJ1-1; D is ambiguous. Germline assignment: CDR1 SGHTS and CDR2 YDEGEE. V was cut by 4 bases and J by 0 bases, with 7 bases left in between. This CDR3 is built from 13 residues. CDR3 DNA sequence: TGTGCCAGCAGCCAGGCGGTGAACACTGAAGCTTTCTTT. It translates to CASSQAVNTEAFF.